This entry describes one T cell receptor beta chain. This sample was taken from a study of blood T cell repertoires in COVID-19. Overall study: Sources were T cells, B-cell-depleted T cells, or PBMCs; the material itself was cDNA or gDNA.

With 1 base removed from V and 2 bases from J, the gap between germline ends came to 18 bases. Germline lookup yields CDR1 MGHRA and CDR2 YSYEKL. The CDR3 is made up of 18 amino acids. The protocol was immunoSEQ multiplex PCR, while the TCRdb copy is restricted to in-frame clones and leaves out a portion. The table has approximately 300,000 clones, 75% to 95% seen once; the top ten hold about 6.8%. The sequencing input was peripheral blood. The J gene is TRBJ2-4, the V gene TRBV4-1, with D possibly TRBD2 on 5 matching bases. The clonotype originates from a woman aged 25-40 years with COVID-19, enrolled during active disease. CDR3 sequence (DNA): TGCGCCAGCAGCCAAGGTGGAGGTCGGTTGTGGACCAAAAACATTCAGTACTTC. Protein product: CASSQGGGRLWTKNIQYF.